These T cell receptor beta chains were read from a single sample in a study of T-cell reconstitution after alpha-beta-depleted transplantation in children. TCRdb reprocessed the PCR reads via MiXCR and lists one record per CDR3 protein. The sample shows over 550,000 distinct CDR3 sequences, 10% of them seen only once. Here the sequenced sample was PBMCs from the stem cell graft donor, taken from the stem cell graft. These TCRs come from a human donor who donated a stem cell graft to a child with acute myeloid leukemia. CDR3s include the opening cysteine and the closing phenylalanine or tryptophan. A D gene is named only where the DNA matches it firmly. Only some rows state a clone size, as once, few, many or a class for expanded clones.

CDR3 DNA | CDR3 protein | clone size | D gene | J gene | V gene
TGTGCCAGCAGTTTGCGCGGGAAGAACAATGAGCAGTTCTTC | CASSLRGKNNEQFF | many | . | TRBJ2-1 | TRBV6-5
TGTGCCAGCAGCTCCAGGGAGGCGGGCACCGGGGAGCTGTTTTTT | CASSSREAGTGELFF | few | . | TRBJ2-2 | TRBV11-3
TGTGCCAGCACCCTAAGGTCGGGGAATGAGCAGTTCTTC | CASTLRSGNEQFF | few | . | TRBJ2-1 | TRBV7-9
TGTGCCAGCAGCTTAGGGACAGGGGAATACAATGAGCAGTTCTTC | CASSLGTGEYNEQFF | few | TRBD1 | TRBJ2-1 | TRBV11-2
TGTGCCAGCAGCCCTTCCACAGGATATGAAGCTTTCTTT | CASSPSTGYEAFF | few | . | TRBJ1-1 | TRBV7-8
TGTGCCAGCAGCCTAACACGACAGGGGATGGGTGAAAAACTGTTTTTT | CASSLTRQGMGEKLFF | few | TRBD1 | TRBJ1-4 | TRBV7-2
TGCAGCGTTGACAGTTATGGGGGTAGCGGGATGAATGAGCAGTTCTTC | CSVDSYGGSGMNEQFF | few | TRBD2 | TRBJ2-1 | TRBV29-1
TGTGCCAGCAGCCCATCACAGGGGCTCGACAATGAGCAGTTCTTC | CASSPSQGLDNEQFF | few | TRBD1 | TRBJ2-1 | TRBV5-5
TGTGCCAGCAGCCTCATAGCGGGAAGTACAGGGCAGTACTTC | CASSLIAGSTGQYF | . | TRBD2 | TRBJ2-7 | TRBV5-6
TGTGCCACCAGCAGACCTACCGGGACTAGCGGGAGAGGAGAGCAGTTCTTC | CATSRPTGTSGRGEQFF | . | TRBD2 | TRBJ2-1 | TRBV15
TGTGCCAGCAGCTTAGCGGGACCCCTTGGGACAGATACGCAGTATTTT | CASSLAGPLGTDTQYF | . | . | TRBJ2-3 | TRBV7-8
TGCAGTGCTAGTCGGCTAGGGGCGGACAATGAGCAGTTCTTC | CSASRLGADNEQFF | few | . | TRBJ2-1 | TRBV20-1